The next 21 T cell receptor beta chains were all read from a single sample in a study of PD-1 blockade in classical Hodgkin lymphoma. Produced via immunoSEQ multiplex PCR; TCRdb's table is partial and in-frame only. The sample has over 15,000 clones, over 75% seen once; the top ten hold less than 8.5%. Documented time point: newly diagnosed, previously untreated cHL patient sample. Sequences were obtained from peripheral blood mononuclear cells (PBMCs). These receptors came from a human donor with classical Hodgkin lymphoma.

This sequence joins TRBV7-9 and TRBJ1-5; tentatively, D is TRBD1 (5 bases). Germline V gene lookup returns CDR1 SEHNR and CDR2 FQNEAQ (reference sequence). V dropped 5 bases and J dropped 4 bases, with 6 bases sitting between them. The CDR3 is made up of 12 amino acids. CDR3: CASSRTNQPQHF. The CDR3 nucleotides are TGTGCCAGCAGCAGGACAAATCAGCCCCAGCATTTT.

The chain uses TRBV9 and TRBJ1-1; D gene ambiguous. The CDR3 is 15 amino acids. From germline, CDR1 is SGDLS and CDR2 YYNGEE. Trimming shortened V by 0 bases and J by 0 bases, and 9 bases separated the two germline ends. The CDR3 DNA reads TGTGCCAGCAGCGTAGAGGGCGCCATGAACACTGAAGCTTTCTTT. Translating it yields CASSVEGAMNTEAFF.

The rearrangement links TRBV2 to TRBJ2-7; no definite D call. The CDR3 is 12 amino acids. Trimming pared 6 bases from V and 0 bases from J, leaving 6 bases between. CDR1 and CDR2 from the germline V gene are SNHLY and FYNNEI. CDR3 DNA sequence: TGTGCCAGCAGCCCGAGCTCCTACGAGCAGTACTTC. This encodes CASSPSSYEQYF.

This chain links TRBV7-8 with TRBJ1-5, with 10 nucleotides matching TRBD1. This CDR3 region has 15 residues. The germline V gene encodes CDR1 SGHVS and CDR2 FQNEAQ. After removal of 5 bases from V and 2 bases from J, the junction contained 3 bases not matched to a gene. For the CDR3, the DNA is TGTGCCAGCAGCCCCGGGACAGGGGGCAATCAGCCCCAGCATTTT. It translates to CASSPGTGGNQPQHF.

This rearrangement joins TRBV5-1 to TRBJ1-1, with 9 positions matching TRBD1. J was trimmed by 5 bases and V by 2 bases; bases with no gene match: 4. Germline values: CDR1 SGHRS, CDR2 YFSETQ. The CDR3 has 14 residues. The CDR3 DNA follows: TGCGCCAGCAGCTTCCGGGACAGGGATACTGAAGCTTTCTTT. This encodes CASSFRDRDTEAFF.

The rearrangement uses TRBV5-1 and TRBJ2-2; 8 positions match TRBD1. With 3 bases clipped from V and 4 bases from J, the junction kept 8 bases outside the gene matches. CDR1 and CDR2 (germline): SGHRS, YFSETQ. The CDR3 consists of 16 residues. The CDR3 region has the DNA TGCGCCAGCAGCTACAGGGGGGAGACGACCACCGGGGAGCTGTTTTTT. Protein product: CASSYRGETTTGELFF.

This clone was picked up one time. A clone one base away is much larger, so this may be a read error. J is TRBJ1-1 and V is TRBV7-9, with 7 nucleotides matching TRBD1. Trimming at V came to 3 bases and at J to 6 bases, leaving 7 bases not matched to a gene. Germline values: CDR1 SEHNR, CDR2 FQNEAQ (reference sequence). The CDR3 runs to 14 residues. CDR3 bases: TGTGCCAGCAGCTTGGGCACAGGGGCAGCTGAAGCTTTCTTT. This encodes CASSLGTGAAEAFF.

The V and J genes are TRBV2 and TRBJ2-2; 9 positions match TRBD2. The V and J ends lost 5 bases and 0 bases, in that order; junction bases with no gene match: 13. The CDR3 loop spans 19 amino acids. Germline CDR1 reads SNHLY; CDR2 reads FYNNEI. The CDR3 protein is CASSLRGLAGIANTGELFF. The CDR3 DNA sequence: TGTGCCAGCAGTCTCCGGGGACTAGCTGGGATCGCGAACACCGGGGAGCTGTTTTTT.

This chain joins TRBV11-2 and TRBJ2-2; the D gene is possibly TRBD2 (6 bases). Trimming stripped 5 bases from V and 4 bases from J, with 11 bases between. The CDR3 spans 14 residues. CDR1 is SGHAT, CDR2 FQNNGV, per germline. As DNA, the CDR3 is TGTGCCAGCAGCGGACTAAGCGCCACCGGGGAGCTGTTTTTT. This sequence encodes CASSGLSATGELFF.

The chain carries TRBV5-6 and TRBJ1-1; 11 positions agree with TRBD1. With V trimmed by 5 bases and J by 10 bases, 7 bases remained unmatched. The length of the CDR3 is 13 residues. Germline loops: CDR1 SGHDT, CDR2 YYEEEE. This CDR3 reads CASSRDRGFRAFF. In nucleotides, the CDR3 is TGTGCCAGCAGTAGGGACAGGGGGTTTCGAGCTTTCTTT.

The CDR3 DNA is TGTGCCTGGAGTCGAACGACAGGGGGCGGGGATGGCTACACCTTC. It specifies CAWSRTTGGGDGYTF. The chain couples TRBV30 to TRBJ1-2; TRBD1 matches at 10 bases. The germline gives CDR1 GTSNPN, CDR2 SVGIG (reference sequence). The V segment lost 2 bases and the J segment 6 bases; nucleotides outside the gene matches: 9. The CDR3 contains 15 residues. The whole variable domain, filled in from reference TRBV30 and TRBJ1-2, reads SQTIHQWPATLVQPVGSPLSLECTVEGTSNPNLYWYRQAAGRGLQLLFYSVGIGQISSEVPQNLSASRPQDRQFILSSKKLLLSDSGFYLCAWSRTTGGGDGYTFGSGTRLTVV.

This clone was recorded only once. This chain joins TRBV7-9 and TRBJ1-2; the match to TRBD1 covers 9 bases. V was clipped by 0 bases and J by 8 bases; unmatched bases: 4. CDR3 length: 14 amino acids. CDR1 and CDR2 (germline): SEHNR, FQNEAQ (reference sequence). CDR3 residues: CASSLATGGGGYTF. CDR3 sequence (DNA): TGTGCCAGCAGCTTAGCTACAGGGGGCGGAGGCTACACCTTC.

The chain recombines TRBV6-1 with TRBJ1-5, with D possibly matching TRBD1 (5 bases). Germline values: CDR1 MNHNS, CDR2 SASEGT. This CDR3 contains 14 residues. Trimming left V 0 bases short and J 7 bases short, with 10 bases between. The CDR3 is CASSEAGTGQPQHF. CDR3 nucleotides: TGTGCCAGCAGTGAAGCAGGGACGGGGCAGCCCCAGCATTTT.

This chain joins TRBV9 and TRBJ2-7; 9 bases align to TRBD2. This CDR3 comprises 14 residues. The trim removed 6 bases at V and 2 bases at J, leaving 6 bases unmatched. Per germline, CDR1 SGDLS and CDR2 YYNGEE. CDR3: CASNKAGGPYEQYF. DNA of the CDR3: TGTGCCAGCAACAAAGCGGGAGGTCCCTACGAGCAGTACTTC.

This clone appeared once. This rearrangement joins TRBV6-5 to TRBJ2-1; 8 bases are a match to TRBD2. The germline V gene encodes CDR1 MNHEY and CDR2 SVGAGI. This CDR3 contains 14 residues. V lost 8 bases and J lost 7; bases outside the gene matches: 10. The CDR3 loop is CASQLSGGGNEQFF. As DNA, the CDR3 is TGTGCCAGCCAACTATCGGGAGGGGGTAATGAGCAGTTCTTC.

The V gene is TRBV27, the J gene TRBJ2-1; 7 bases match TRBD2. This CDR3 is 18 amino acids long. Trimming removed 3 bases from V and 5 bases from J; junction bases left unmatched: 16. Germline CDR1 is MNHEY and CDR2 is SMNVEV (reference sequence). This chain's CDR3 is CASSFFLSSGRPDNEQFF. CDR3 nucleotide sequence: TGTGCCAGCAGTTTTTTCCTTTCTAGCGGCCGTCCTGACAATGAGCAGTTCTTC.

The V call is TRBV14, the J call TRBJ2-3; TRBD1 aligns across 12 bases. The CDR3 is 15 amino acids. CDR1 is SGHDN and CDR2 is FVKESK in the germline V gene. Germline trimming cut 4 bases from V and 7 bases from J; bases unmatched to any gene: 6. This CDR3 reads CASSPGTGGRNTQYF. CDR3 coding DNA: TGTGCCAGCAGCCCGGGGACAGGGGGCAGAAATACGCAGTATTTT.

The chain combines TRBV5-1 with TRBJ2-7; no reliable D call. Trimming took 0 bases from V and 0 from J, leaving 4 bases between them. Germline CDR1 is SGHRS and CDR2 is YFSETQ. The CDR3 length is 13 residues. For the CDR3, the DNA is TGCGCCAGCAGCTTGGTTGGCTCCTACGAGCAGTACTTC. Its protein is CASSLVGSYEQYF.

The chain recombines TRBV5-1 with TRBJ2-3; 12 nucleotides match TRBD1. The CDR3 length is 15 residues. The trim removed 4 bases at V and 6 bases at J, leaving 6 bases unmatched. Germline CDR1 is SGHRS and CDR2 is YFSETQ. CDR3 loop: CASSPGQGAWDTQYF. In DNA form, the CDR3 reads TGCGCCAGCAGCCCGGGACAGGGGGCATGGGATACGCAGTATTTT. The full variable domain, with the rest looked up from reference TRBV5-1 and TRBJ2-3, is KAGVTQTPRYLIKTRGQQVTLSCSPISGHRSVSWYQQTPGQGLQFLFEYFSETQRNKGNFPGRFSGRQFSNSRSEMNVSTLELGDSALYLCASSPGQGAWDTQYFGPGTRLTVL.

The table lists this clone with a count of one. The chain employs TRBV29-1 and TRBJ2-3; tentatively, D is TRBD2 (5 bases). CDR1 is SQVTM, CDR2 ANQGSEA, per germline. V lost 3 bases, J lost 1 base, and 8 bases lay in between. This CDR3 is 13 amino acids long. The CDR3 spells CSVERVCTDTQYF. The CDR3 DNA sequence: TGCAGCGTTGAGAGGGTATGCACAGATACGCAGTATTTT.

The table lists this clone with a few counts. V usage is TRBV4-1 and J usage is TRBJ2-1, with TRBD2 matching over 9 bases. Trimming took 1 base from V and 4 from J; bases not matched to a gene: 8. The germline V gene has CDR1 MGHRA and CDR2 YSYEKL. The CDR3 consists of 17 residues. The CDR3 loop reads CASSQGLTSGPYNEQFF. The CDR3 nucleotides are TGCGCCAGCAGCCAAGGCCTGACTAGCGGACCTTACAATGAGCAGTTCTTC.